The rows below give T cell receptor beta chains drawn from one sample of a study of T cell repertoires in cytomegalovirus infection. Antigens of these TCRs are unknown. Using its own MiXCR run on the reads, TCRdb lists one record per CDR3 protein. The sample carries about 920,000 distinct CDR3 sequences, around 31% recorded once. This sample comprised cultured CD8+ T cells from PBMCs, obtained from culture after CMV antigen stimulation. Receptors were obtained from a human donor in good health (CMV status not recorded). Some clones in this sample may be carry-over from other donors' samples. CDR3s include the opening cysteine and the closing phenylalanine or tryptophan. Fields, in order: V gene, J gene, D gene, clone size, CDR3 DNA, CDR3 protein. The D gene is left open where the match is weak. Size is stated for part of the rows, as once, few or many counts, or as a class when the clone is expanded.

V: TRBV6-6
J: TRBJ2-7
D: TRBD1
size: -
DNA: TGTGCCAGCAGTGCCCGGGACAGGGACTACGAGCAGTACTTC
CDR3: CASSARDRDYEQYF

V: TRBV6-6
J: TRBJ2-1
D: -
size: few
DNA: TGTGCCAGCAGTCTCATTAACGACAATGAGCAGTTCTTC
CDR3: CASSLINDNEQFF

V: TRBV28
J: TRBJ2-1
D: -
size: once
DNA: TGTGCCAGCCTCCCCCCTGGGGGACCCAATTCCTACAATGAGCAGTTCTTC
CDR3: CASLPPGGPNSYNEQFF

V: TRBV4-1
J: TRBJ1-1
D: -
size: few
DNA: TGCGCCAGCAGCCAAGAAGAGGGGGGCACTGAAGCTTTCTTT
CDR3: CASSQEEGGTEAFF

V: TRBV19
J: TRBJ1-1
D: -
size: few
DNA: TGTGCCAGTATTCTCGGACAGCCCGGTAATGAAGCTTTCTTT
CDR3: CASILGQPGNEAFF

V: TRBV7-6
J: TRBJ2-1
D: -
size: -
DNA: TGTGCCAGCAGCTTAGCCGAAGGGGCGGGGAACAATGAGCAGTTCTTC
CDR3: CASSLAEGAGNNEQFF

V: TRBV11-1
J: TRBJ2-1
D: -
size: few
DNA: TGTGCCAGCAGCTCTAGACTAGAAACCTACAATGAGCAGTTCTTC
CDR3: CASSSRLETYNEQFF

V: TRBV20-1
J: TRBJ1-1
D: -
size: few
DNA: TGCAGTGCTAGGGCCGGGATCGAAGCTTTCTTT
CDR3: CSARAGIEAFF

V: TRBV6-1
J: TRBJ2-1
D: TRBD2
size: -
DNA: TGTGCCAGCGAGGGACTAGCGGGGTACAATGAGCAGTTCTTC
CDR3: CASEGLAGYNEQFF

V: TRBV10-3
J: TRBJ1-5
D: -
size: -
DNA: TGTGCCATCGGGGATGCCTCAGGGCCGATCAATCAGCCCCAGCATTTT
CDR3: CAIGDASGPINQPQHF

V: TRBV6-1
J: TRBJ1-6
D: -
size: medium-sized
DNA: TGTGCCAGCAGTGCTTTTCCCACGTTCGACTCACCCCTCCACTTT
CDR3: CASSAFPTFDSPLHF

V: TRBV12-3/TRBV12-4
J: TRBJ2-7
D: TRBD2
size: few
DNA: TGTGCCAGCAGTTTCGCTAGCGGGAGCTACGAGCAGTACTTC
CDR3: CASSFASGSYEQYF

V: TRBV19
J: TRBJ1-5
D: -
size: -
DNA: TGTGCCAGTAGTCATCAGGGGCCCCAGCCCCAGCATTTT
CDR3: CASSHQGPQPQHF

V: TRBV20-1
J: TRBJ1-2
D: -
size: few
DNA: TGCAGTGCTAGGCGCATTCCCCGGGACACTGGACCCTATGGCTACACCTTC
CDR3: CSARRIPRDTGPYGYTF

V: TRBV20-1
J: TRBJ2-1
D: TRBD2
size: few
DNA: TGCAGTGCTAGAGACCAGCGGGGGGGCTACTCCTACAATGAGCAGTTCTTC
CDR3: CSARDQRGGYSYNEQFF

V: TRBV4-3
J: TRBJ1-4
D: -
size: -
DNA: TGCGCCAGCAGCCAAGACAGGGTAACATCTAATGAAAAACTGTTTTTT
CDR3: CASSQDRVTSNEKLFF

V: TRBV20-1
J: TRBJ1-1
D: -
size: few
DNA: TGCAGTGCTAGTAAGGGGGGACCTGAAGCTTTCTTT
CDR3: CSASKGGPEAFF

V: TRBV10-3
J: TRBJ2-2
D: -
size: -
DNA: TGTGCCATCAGTGCGGGACGAAACACCGGGGAGCTGTTTTTT
CDR3: CAISAGRNTGELFF

V: TRBV7-9
J: TRBJ2-1
D: TRBD1
size: few
DNA: TGTGCCAGCAGCCCCGACAGGGGTGAAAATGAGCAGTTCTTC
CDR3: CASSPDRGENEQFF

V: TRBV12-5
J: TRBJ2-7
D: -
size: -
DNA: TGTGCTAGTGTCTCAACGGAAGGGGATCACCCCTACGAGCAGTACTTC
CDR3: CASVSTEGDHPYEQYF

V: TRBV2
J: TRBJ2-5
D: -
size: few
DNA: TGTGCCAGCACATACTGGGGAGAATCAGAGACCCAGTACTTC
CDR3: CASTYWGESETQYF

V: TRBV6-2/TRBV6-3
J: TRBJ1-6
D: TRBD1
size: -
DNA: TGTGCCAGCAACCAACGGAACAGGGGAAGCTCCTATAATTCACCCCTCCACTTT
CDR3: CASNQRNRGSSYNSPLHF

V: TRBV10-3
J: TRBJ1-6
D: -
size: few
DNA: TGTGCCATCAGTGAGTCGAAATTGTGGGCCACCTATAATTCACCCCTCCACTTT
CDR3: CAISESKLWATYNSPLHF

V: TRBV19
J: TRBJ1-5
D: -
size: -
DNA: TGTGCCAGTACCCGGGCAGGGCCGACATATAGCAATCAGCCCCAGCATTTT
CDR3: CASTRAGPTYSNQPQHF

V: TRBV7-8
J: TRBJ1-4
D: -
size: few
DNA: TGTGCCAGCAAGTCAGGCCCCCGTACTAATGAAAAACTGTTTTTT
CDR3: CASKSGPRTNEKLFF

V: TRBV6-2/TRBV6-3
J: TRBJ2-3
D: -
size: -
DNA: TGTGCCAGCAGGCGACTTAGTTATAACACAGATACGCAGTATTTT
CDR3: CASRRLSYNTDTQYF

V: TRBV7-9
J: TRBJ1-5
D: -
size: few
DNA: TGTGCCAGCAGCTTAGAAGGGAGTAACAATCAGCCCCAGCATTTT
CDR3: CASSLEGSNNQPQHF

V: TRBV4-1
J: TRBJ2-5
D: -
size: few
DNA: TGCGCCAGCAGCCATCGGGGGACAGAGACCCAGTACTTC
CDR3: CASSHRGTETQYF

V: TRBV6-6
J: TRBJ2-7
D: TRBD2
size: -
DNA: TGTGCCAGCAGTTACTCGTCTAGCGGGGGGGCCGTGCAGTACTTC
CDR3: CASSYSSSGGAVQYF

V: TRBV19
J: TRBJ1-2
D: TRBD1
size: -
DNA: TGTGCCAGAAGTCCCGGTGCCTTCGACAGGGGCGTTGGCTACACCTTC
CDR3: CARSPGAFDRGVGYTF

V: TRBV27
J: TRBJ2-3
D: -
size: -
DNA: TGTGCCAGCAGTTTATCGGGGCTAGATACGCAGTATTTT
CDR3: CASSLSGLDTQYF

V: TRBV27
J: TRBJ1-1
D: -
size: few
DNA: TGTGCCAGCAGTTCTTTTGTACTCACTGAAGCTTTCTTT
CDR3: CASSSFVLTEAFF

V: TRBV6-2/TRBV6-3
J: TRBJ2-1
D: -
size: -
DNA: TGTGCCAGCCGACTGGGGGCTGAGCAGTTCTTC
CDR3: CASRLGAEQFF

V: TRBV27
J: TRBJ1-2
D: -
size: many
DNA: TGTGCCAGCAGTTCGCAGGATTCTAACTATGGCTACACCTTC
CDR3: CASSSQDSNYGYTF

V: TRBV10-3
J: TRBJ1-3
D: -
size: once
DNA: TGTGCCATCAGTGAGTCTATGGGGGTTCGGAACACCATATATTTT
CDR3: CAISESMGVRNTIYF

V: TRBV6-1
J: TRBJ1-1
D: -
size: few
DNA: TGTGCCAGCAGTGCAAGAGATCAGGGGAACACTGAAGCTTTCTTT
CDR3: CASSARDQGNTEAFF

V: TRBV19
J: TRBJ1-5
D: TRBD1
size: -
DNA: TGTGCCAGTAGTATAGACGTCAGGGGGCGAGGGGATCAGCCCCAGCATTTT
CDR3: CASSIDVRGRGDQPQHF

V: TRBV6-8
J: TRBJ2-3
D: TRBD2
size: -
DNA: TGTGCCAGCAGTTGTCAACTAGCGGGGGGGAATACGCAGTATTTT
CDR3: CASSCQLAGGNTQYF

V: TRBV6-6
J: TRBJ1-5
D: -
size: few
DNA: TGTGCCAGCAGTTACACCCTCGGTCCAGGCAGGGATGGCAATCAGCCCCAGCATTTT
CDR3: CASSYTLGPGRDGNQPQHF

V: TRBV12-3/TRBV12-4
J: TRBJ1-1
D: -
size: -
DNA: TGTGCCAGCAGTTTAGGGACAAGATACACTGAAGCTTTCTTT
CDR3: CASSLGTRYTEAFF

V: TRBV7-9
J: TRBJ1-5
D: TRBD1
size: many
DNA: TGTGCCAGCAGTCCGGTGCAGGGGGACCAGCCCCAGCATTTT
CDR3: CASSPVQGDQPQHF

V: TRBV19
J: TRBJ2-1
D: TRBD1
size: -
DNA: TGTGCCAGTAGTGCACCGGGGACAGGGGGCCGTAATGAGCAGTTCTTC
CDR3: CASSAPGTGGRNEQFF

V: TRBV27
J: TRBJ2-1
D: -
size: few
DNA: TGTGCCAGCAGCCTAGGTGGGACCCCCTATGTCAATGAGCAGTTCTTC
CDR3: CASSLGGTPYVNEQFF

V: TRBV11-2
J: TRBJ2-3
D: TRBD2
size: -
DNA: TGTGCCAGCAAGATGTTAGGACTAGCGGGGCAAGATACGCAGTATTTT
CDR3: CASKMLGLAGQDTQYF

V: TRBV7-9
J: TRBJ1-5
D: -
size: few
DNA: TGTGCCAGCAGTATCGGGAATACTAATCAGCCCCAGCATTTT
CDR3: CASSIGNTNQPQHF